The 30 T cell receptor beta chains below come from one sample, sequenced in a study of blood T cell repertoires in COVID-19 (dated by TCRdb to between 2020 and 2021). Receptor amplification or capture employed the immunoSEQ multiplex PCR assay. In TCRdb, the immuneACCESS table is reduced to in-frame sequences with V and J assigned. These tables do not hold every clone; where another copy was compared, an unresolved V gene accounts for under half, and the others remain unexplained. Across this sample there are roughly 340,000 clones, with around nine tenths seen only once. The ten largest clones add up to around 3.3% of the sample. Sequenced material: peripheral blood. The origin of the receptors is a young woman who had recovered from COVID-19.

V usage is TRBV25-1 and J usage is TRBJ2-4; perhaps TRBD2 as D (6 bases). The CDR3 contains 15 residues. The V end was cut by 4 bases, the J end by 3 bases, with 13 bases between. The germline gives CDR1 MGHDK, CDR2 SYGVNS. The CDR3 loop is CASSAREQNKNIQYF. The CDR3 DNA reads TGTGCCAGCAGTGCGCGGGAACAGAACAAAAACATTCAGTACTTC.

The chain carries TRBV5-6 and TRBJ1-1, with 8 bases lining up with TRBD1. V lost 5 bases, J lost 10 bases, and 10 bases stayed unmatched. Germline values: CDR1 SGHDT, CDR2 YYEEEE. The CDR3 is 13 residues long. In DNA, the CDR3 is TGTGCCAGCAGACATGACAGGGGCAAGAGAGCTTTCTTT. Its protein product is CASRHDRGKRAFF.

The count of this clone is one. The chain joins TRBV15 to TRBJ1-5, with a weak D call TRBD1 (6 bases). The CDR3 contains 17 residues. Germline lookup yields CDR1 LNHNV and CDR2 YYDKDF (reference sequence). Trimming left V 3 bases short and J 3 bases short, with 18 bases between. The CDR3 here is CATSSTAQGVLNQPQHF. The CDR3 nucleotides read TGTGCCACCAGCAGTACGGCACAGGGTGTTCTCAATCAGCCCCAGCATTTT. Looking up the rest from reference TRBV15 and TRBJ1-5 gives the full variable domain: DAMVIQNPRYQVTQFGKPVTLSCSQTLNHNVMYWYQQKSSQAPKLLFHYYDKDFNNEADTPDNFQSRRPNTSFCFLDIRSPGLGDTAMYLCATSSTAQGVLNQPQHFGDGTRLSIL.

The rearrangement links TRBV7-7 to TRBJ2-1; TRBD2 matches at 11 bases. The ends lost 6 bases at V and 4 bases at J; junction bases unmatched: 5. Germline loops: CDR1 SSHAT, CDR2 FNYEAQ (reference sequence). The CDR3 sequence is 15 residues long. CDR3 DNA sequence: TGTGCCAGCAGTTCGAGGACTAGCGGGTACAATGAGCAGTTCTTC. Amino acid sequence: CASSSRTSGYNEQFF.

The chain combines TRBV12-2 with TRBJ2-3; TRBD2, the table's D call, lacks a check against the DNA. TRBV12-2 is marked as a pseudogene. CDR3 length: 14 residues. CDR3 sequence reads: CASRQGAGTDTQYF. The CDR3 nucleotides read TGTGCAAGTCGTCAAGGGGCGGGAACAGATACGCAGTATTTT.

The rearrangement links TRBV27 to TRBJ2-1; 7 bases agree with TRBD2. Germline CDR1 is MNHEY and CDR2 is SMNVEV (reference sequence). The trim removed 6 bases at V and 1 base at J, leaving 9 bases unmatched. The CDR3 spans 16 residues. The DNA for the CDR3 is TGTGCCAGCAGCCTGGGGACTAAAGTGTCCTACAATGAGCAGTTCTTC. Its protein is CASSLGTKVSYNEQFF.

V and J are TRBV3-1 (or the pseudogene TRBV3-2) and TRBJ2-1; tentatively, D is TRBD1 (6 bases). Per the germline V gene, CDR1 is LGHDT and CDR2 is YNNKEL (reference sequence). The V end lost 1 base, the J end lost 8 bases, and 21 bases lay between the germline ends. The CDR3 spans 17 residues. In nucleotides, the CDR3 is TGTGCCAGCAGCCAAGTGGTTCGCTCAGGGGTGTCCGATGAGCAGTTCTTC. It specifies CASSQVVRSGVSDEQFF.

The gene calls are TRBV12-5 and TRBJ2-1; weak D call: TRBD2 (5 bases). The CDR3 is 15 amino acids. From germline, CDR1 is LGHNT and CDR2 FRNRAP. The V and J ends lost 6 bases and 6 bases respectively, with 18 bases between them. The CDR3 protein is CASGRPAGIGNEQFF. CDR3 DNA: TGTGCTAGTGGCCGGCCGGCGGGCATAGGCAATGAGCAGTTCTTC.

The CDR3 here is CASSHPGRHGYTF. DNA for the CDR3: TGCGCCAGCAGCCACCCAGGCAGGCATGGCTACACCTTC. The J gene is TRBJ1-2, the V gene TRBV4-1; no clear D gene. This CDR3 comprises 13 residues. The germline V and J ends were trimmed by 3 bases and 6 bases, with 11 bases remaining between them. Per germline, CDR1 MGHRA and CDR2 YSYEKL.

The CDR3 DNA follows: TGCAGTGCTAGTATATCGGGAGGGCCGGGGCAGTTCTTC. Its translation is CSASISGGPGQFF. The chain couples TRBV20-1 to TRBJ2-1; 8 bases fit TRBD2. The CDR3 loop spans 13 amino acids. CDR1 is DFQATT, CDR2 SNEGSKA, per germline (reference sequence). V shed 3 bases, J shed 12 bases, and the junction held 10 bases outside the gene matches.

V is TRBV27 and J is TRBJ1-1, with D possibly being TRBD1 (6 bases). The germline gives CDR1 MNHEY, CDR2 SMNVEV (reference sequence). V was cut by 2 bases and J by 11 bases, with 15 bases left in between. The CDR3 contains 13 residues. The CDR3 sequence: CASSLVRGALAFF. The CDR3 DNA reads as TGTGCCAGCAGTTTAGTTCGGGGGGCTCTTGCTTTCTTT.

The chain's CDR3 is CANGPGLRVSGANVLTF. CDR3 nucleotides: TGTGCCAACGGCCCGGGACTGCGCGTCTCTGGGGCCAACGTCCTGACTTTC. The J gene is TRBJ2-6, the V gene TRBV21-1; the table calls TRBD2, which could not be checked here. TRBV21-1 is labeled a pseudogene. CDR3 length: 17 amino acids.

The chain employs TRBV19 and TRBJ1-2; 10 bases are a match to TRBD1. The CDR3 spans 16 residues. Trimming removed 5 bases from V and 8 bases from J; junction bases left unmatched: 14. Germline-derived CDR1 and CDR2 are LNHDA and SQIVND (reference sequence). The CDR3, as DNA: TGTGCCAGTAGTTTCCGCCCCTCCGGGACAGGGGACGGCTACACCTTC. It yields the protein CASSFRPSGTGDGYTF.

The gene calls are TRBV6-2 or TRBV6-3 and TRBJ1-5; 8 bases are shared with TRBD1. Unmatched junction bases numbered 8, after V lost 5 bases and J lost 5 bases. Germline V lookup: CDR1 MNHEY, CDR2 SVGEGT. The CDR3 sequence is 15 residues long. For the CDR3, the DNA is TGTGCCAGCAGTCTTGACAGGGGTGAGCATCAGCCCCAGCATTTT. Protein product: CASSLDRGEHQPQHF.

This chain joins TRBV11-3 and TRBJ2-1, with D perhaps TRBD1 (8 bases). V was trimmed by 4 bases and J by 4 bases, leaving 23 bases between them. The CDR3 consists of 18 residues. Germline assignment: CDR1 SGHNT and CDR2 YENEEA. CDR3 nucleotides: TGTGCCAGCAGCTCTCGTGGCGGCAGCGGGACAGGTTACAATGAGCAGTTCTTC. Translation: CASSSRGGSGTGYNEQFF.

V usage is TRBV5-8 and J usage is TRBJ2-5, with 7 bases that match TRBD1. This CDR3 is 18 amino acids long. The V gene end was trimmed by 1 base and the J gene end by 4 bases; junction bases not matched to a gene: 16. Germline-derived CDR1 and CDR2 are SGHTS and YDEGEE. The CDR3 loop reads CASSLFAFTGAHRETQYF. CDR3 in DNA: TGTGCCAGCAGCTTGTTCGCCTTTACAGGGGCTCACCGAGAGACCCAGTACTTC. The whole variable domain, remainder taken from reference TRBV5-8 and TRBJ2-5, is EAGVTQSPTHLIKTRGQQATLRCSPISGHTSVYWYQQALGLGLQFLLWYDEGEERNRGNFPPRFSGRQFPNYSSELNVNALELEDSALYLCASSLFAFTGAHRETQYFGPGTRLLVL.

In nucleotides, the CDR3 is TGTGCCAGCTCACCGCTAGGAACAGGCGGCAACGTCCTGACTTTC. This gives the protein CASSPLGTGGNVLTF. V and J are TRBV18 and TRBJ2-6; D might be TRBD1 (5 bases). The V end lost 3 bases, the J end lost 9 bases, and 15 bases lay between the germline ends. Germline-derived CDR1 and CDR2 are KGHSH and LQKENI. There are 15 residues in the CDR3.

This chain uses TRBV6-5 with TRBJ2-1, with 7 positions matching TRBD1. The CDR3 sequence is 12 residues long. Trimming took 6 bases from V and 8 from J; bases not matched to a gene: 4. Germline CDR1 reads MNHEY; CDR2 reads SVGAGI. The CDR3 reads CASSRDRDEQFF. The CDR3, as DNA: TGTGCCAGCAGCCGAGACAGGGATGAGCAGTTCTTC.

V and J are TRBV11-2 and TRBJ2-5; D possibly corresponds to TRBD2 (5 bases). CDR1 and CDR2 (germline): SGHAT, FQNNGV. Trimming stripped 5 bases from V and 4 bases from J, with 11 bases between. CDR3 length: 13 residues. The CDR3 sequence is CASSPKAGETQYF. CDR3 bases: TGTGCCAGCAGCCCCAAGGCGGGAGAGACCCAGTACTTC. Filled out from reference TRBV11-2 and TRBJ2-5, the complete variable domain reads EAGVAQSPRYKIIEKRQSVAFWCNPISGHATLYWYQQILGQGPKLLIQFQNNGVVDDSQLPKDRFSAERLKGVDSTLKIQPAKLEDSAVYLCASSPKAGETQYFGPGTRLLVL.

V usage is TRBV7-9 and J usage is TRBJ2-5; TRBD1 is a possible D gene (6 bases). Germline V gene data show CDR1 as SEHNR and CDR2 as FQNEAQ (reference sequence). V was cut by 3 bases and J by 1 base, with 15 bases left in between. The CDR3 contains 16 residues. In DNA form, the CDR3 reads TGTGCCAGCAGCTTCGGCTGGGACACCGTCCAAGAGACCCAGTACTTC. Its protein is CASSFGWDTVQETQYF.

The CDR3 is CASSLTTGFGETQYF. DNA of the CDR3: TGTGCCAGCAGCTTAACGACAGGGTTCGGGGAGACCCAGTACTTC. The chain joins TRBV7-8 to TRBJ2-5; 7 bases fit TRBD1. There are 15 residues in the CDR3. The J segment lost 5 bases and the V segment lost 2 bases, leaving 8 bases of the junction unmatched. Germline loops: CDR1 SGHVS, CDR2 FQNEAQ.

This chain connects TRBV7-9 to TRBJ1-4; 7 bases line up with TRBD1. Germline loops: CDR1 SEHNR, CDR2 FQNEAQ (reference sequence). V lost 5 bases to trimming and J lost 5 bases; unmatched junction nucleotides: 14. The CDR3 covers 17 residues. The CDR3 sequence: CASSPYRGHRVNEKLFF. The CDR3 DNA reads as TGTGCCAGCAGCCCCTATAGGGGGCACAGGGTGAATGAAAAACTGTTTTTT.

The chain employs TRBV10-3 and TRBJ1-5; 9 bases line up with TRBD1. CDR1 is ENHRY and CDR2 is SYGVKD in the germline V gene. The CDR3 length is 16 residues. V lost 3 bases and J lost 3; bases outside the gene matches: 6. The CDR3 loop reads CAISEGDRADNQPQHF. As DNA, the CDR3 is TGTGCCATCAGTGAAGGGGACAGGGCAGACAATCAGCCCCAGCATTTT.

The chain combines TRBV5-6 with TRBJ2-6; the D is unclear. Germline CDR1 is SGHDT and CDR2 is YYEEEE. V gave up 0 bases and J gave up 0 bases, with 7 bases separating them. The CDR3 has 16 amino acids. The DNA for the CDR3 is TGTGCCAGCAGCTTGGTTTCTGTCTCTGGGGCCAACGTCCTGACTTTC. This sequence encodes CASSLVSVSGANVLTF.

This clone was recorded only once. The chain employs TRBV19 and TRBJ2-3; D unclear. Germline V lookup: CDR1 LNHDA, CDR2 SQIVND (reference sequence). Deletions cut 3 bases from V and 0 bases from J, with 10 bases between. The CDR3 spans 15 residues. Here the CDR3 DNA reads TGTGCCAGTAGTATGACGGCGGCAAGCACAGATACGCAGTATTTT. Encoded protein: CASSMTAASTDTQYF.

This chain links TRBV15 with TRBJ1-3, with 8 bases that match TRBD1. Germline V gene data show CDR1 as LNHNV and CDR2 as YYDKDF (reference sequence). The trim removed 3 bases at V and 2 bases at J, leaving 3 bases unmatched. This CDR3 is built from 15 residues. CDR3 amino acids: CATSSDRGPGNTIYF. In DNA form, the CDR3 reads TGTGCCACCAGCAGTGACAGGGGACCTGGAAACACCATATATTTT. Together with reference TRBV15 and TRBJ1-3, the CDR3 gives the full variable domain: DAMVIQNPRYQVTQFGKPVTLSCSQTLNHNVMYWYQQKSSQAPKLLFHYYDKDFNNEADTPDNFQSRRPNTSFCFLDIRSPGLGDTAMYLCATSSDRGPGNTIYFGEGSWLTVV.

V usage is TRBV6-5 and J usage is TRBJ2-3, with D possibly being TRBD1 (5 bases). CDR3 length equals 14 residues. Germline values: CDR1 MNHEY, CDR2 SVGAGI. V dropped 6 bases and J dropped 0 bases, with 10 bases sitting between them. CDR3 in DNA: TGTGCCAGCAGAATGGACACAAGCACAGATACGCAGTATTTT. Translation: CASRMDTSTDTQYF.

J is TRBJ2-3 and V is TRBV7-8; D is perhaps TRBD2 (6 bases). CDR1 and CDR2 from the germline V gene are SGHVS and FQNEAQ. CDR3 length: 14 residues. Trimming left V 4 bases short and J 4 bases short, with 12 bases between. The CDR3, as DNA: TGTGCCAGCAGCTCGGGCGGGATCCCAGATACGCAGTATTTT. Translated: CASSSGGIPDTQYF. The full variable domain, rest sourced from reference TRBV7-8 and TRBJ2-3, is GAGVSQSPRYKVAKRGQDVALRCDPISGHVSLFWYQQALGQGPEFLTYFQNEAQLDKSGLPSDRFFAERPEGSVSTLKIQRTQQEDSAVYLCASSSGGIPDTQYFGPGTRLTVL.

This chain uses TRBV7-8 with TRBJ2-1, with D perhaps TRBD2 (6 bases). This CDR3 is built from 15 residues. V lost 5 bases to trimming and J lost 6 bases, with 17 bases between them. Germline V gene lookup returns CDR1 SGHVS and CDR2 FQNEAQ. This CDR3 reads CASSPYRLVPNEQFF. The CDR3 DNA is TGTGCCAGCAGCCCCTATAGACTAGTTCCCAATGAGCAGTTCTTC.

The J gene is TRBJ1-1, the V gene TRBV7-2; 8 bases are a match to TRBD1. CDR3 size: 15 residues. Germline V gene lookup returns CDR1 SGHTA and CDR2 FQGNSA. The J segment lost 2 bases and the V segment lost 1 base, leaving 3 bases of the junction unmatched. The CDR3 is CASSLVAGGNTEAFF. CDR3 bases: TGTGCCAGCAGCTTAGTGGCAGGGGGCAACACTGAAGCTTTCTTT.